This T cell receptor beta chain is from a study of blood T cell repertoires in COVID-19. Across the study: Sites across the United States, Italy and Spain contributed samples from acute and convalescent COVID-19. The cDNA or gDNA used as material had been derived from T cells, B-cell-depleted T cells, or PBMCs.

CDR3 length: 18 residues. V gave up 8 bases and J gave up 1 base; unmatched junction bases: 15. Germline values: CDR1 SNHLY, CDR2 FYNNEI. Donors in Cohort 3 who had recovered were those with two negative PCRs, healthcare professional clearance, or resolution of their symptoms. Profiling relied on immunoSEQ multiplex PCR, and the TCRdb table lists in-frame clones only, not all of them. The sample has about 260,000 clones, approximately 92% seen once; the top ten hold over 2%. The sequence was obtained from a woman under 30 who had recovered from COVID-19. The V call is TRBV2, the J call TRBJ2-3; 10 bases are shared with TRBD2. Material for sequencing was PBMCs or T cells enriched from blood (not recorded which). The CDR3 here is CASSNPALAGVGTDTQYF. The CDR3 region has the DNA TGTGCCAGCTCAAACCCCGCCCTAGCGGGAGTGGGCACAGATACGCAGTATTTT.